A few counts support the clone carrying this T cell receptor beta chain. Antigen specificity is unknown. This entry belongs to a study of response to subunit inactivated influenza vaccine. Study findings and constraints: Authors suggested each seasonal flu vaccination may recruit only limited numbers of new T cells.

The CDR3 spans 14 residues. Trimming removed 1 base from V and 7 bases from J, with 10 bases in between. TCRdb called the RT-PCR reads again in MiXCR, with one record for every CDR3 protein. The data hold fewer than 600,000 distinct CDR3 sequences, with 6.5% to 8% observed a single time. Sequenced here: PBMCs from blood, sampled 23 to 25 months after vaccination. The rearrangement links TRBV12-3 or TRBV12-4 to TRBJ1-4; no clear D gene. This TCR was recovered from a man between 50 and 75 years old who received an inactivated influenza vaccine. This chain's CDR3 is CASSLGALGEKLFF. In nucleotides, the CDR3 is TGTGCCAGCAGTTTAGGGGCCCTAGGTGAAAAACTGTTTTTT.